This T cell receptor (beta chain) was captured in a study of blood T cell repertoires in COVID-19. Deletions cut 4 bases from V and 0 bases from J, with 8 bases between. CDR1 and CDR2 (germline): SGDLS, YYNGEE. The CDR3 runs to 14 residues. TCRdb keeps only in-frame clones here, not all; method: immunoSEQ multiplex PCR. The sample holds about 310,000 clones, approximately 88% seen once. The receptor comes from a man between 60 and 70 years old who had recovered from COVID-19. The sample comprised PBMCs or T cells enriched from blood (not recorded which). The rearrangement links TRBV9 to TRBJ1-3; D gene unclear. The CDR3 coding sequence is TGTGCCAGCAGCTATACAGCCTCTGGAAACACCATATATTTT. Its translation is CASSYTASGNTIYF.